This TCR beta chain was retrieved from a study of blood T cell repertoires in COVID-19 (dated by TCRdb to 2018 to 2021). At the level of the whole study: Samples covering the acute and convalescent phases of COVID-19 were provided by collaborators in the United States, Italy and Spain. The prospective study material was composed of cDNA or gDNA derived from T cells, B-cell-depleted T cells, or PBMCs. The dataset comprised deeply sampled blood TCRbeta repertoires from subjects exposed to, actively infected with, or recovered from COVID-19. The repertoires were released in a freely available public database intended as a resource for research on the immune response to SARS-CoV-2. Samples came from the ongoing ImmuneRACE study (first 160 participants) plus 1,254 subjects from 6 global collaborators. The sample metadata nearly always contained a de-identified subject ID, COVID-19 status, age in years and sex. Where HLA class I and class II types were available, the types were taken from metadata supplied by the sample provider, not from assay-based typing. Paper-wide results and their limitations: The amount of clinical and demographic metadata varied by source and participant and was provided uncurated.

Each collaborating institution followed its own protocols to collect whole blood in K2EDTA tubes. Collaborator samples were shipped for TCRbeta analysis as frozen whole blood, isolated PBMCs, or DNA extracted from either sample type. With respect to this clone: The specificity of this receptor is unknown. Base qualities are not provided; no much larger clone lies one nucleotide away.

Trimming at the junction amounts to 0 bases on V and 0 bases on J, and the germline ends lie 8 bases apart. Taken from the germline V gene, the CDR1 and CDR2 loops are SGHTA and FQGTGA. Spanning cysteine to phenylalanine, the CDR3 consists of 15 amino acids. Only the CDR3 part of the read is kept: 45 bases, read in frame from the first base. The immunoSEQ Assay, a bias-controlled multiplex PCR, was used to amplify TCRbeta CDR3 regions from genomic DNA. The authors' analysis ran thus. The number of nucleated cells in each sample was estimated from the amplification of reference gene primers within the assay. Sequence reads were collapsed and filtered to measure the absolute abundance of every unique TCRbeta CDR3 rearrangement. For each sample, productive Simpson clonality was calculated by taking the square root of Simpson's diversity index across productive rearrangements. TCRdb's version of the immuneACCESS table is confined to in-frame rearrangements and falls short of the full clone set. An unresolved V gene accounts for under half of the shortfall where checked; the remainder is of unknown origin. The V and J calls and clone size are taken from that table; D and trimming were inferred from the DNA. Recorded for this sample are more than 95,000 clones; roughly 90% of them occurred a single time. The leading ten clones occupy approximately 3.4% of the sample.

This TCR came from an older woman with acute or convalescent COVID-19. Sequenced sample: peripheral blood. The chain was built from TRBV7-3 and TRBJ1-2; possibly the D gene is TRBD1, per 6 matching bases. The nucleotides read TGTGCCAGCAGCTTAACAGGGGACACTAACTATGGCTACACCTTC. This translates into CASSLTGDTNYGYTF.